Following are 28 T cell receptor beta chains from one sample sequenced in a study of CD8+CD57+ T cells in acquired aplastic anemia. TCR beta VDJ and CDR3 profiles were obtained from a genomic DNA template. TCRdb independently ran MiXCR on the reads; one entry per CDR3 protein. The table has 150,000 to 200,000 distinct CDR3 sequences, more than 45% seen once. An expansion of CD8+CD57+ cells by flow cytometry had been shown in patients chosen for sequencing. Sequenced: sorted CD4+, CD8+, or CD8+CD57+ T cells (not recorded which) from PBMCs. These receptors all stem from a human donor with aplastic anemia.

This clonotype showed up just a few times. The V call is TRBV10-3, the J call TRBJ1-4, with TRBD1 matching over 7 bases. The CDR3 loop spans 15 amino acids. Unmatched junction bases numbered 16, after V lost 10 bases and J lost 8 bases. CDR1 and CDR2 from the germline V gene are ENHRY and SYGVKD. CDR3 sequence reads: CATLPQGGAEEKLFF. In nucleotides, the CDR3 is TGTGCCACCCTCCCGCAAGGGGGCGCGGAGGAAAAACTGTTTTTT.

This rearrangement joins TRBV20-1 to TRBJ2-5, with TRBD1 matching over 10 bases. This CDR3 spans 17 amino acids. J was trimmed by 8 bases and V by 6 bases; bases with no gene match: 21. Germline CDR1 is DFQATT and CDR2 is SNEGSKA (reference sequence). The CDR3 region is CSAFPGDRGGKAETQYF. The CDR3 coding sequence is TGCAGTGCCTTTCCCGGGGACAGGGGAGGGAAGGCAGAAACCCAGTACTTC.

The chain carries TRBV24-1 and TRBJ2-1; weak D call: TRBD2 (6 bases). Trimming took off 2 bases at V and 7 bases at J, with 17 bases between the two ends. The germline CDR1 and CDR2 sequences are KGHDR and SFDVKD. The CDR3 contains 16 residues. CDR3 nucleotide sequence: TGTGCCACCAGTGATTCCCGGGGCGGGGTACATAATGAGCAGTTCTTC. Translated: CATSDSRGGVHNEQFF.

This clonotype came up many times. The chain carries TRBV20-1 and TRBJ2-7; TRBD1 is a possible D gene (6 bases). Trimming removed 0 bases at V and 2 bases at J, with 14 bases between. This CDR3 has 15 amino acids. CDR1 is DFQATT, CDR2 SNEGSKA, per germline (reference sequence). The CDR3 coding sequence is TGCAGTGCTAGAGATCGTACAGGGAACCCCTACGAGCAGTACTTC. Translated: CSARDRTGNPYEQYF.

This clonotype was observed once. Relative to the germline gene, one junction end is altered; a read error may explain this. The chain uses TRBV7-7 and TRBJ2-7, with TRBD2 matching over 9 bases. Germline lookup yields CDR1 SSHAT and CDR2 FNYEAQ (reference sequence). There are 16 residues in the CDR3. The CDR3 loop is CASSPGVAGDPYEQYF. CDR3 DNA sequence: TGTGCTAGCAGCCCAGGGGTAGCGGGGGACCCCTACGAGCAGTACTTC.

This clonotype came up many times. The chain couples TRBV2 to TRBJ2-3; no clear D. The CDR3 length is 11 residues. Germline V gene lookup returns CDR1 SNHLY and CDR2 FYNNEI. Trimming left V 2 bases short and J 4 bases short, with 1 base between. CDR3 coding DNA: TGTGCCAGCAGTGAACCAGATACGCAGTATTTT. This encodes CASSEPDTQYF. Full variable domain (remainder filled in from reference TRBV2 and TRBJ2-3): EPEVTQTPSHQVTQMGQEVILRCVPISNHLYFYWYRQILGQKVEFLVSFYNNEISEKSEIFDDQFSVERPDGSNFTLKIRSTKLEDSAMYFCASSEPDTQYFGPGTRLTVL.

V gene TRBV15 combines with J gene TRBJ2-3, with D perhaps TRBD2 (5 bases). V was cut by 6 bases and J by 2 bases, with 9 bases left in between. The germline gives CDR1 LNHNV, CDR2 YYDKDF (reference sequence). The CDR3 sequence is 13 residues long. CDR3 loop: CATREAATDTQYF. DNA for the CDR3: TGTGCCACCAGGGAGGCGGCCACAGATACGCAGTATTTT.

For this clonotype: This could be a read error, since a much larger clone is one nucleotide away. The J gene is TRBJ2-3, the V gene TRBV5-1; the match to TRBD1 covers 12 bases. The CDR3 length is 15 residues. Germline loops: CDR1 SGHRS, CDR2 YFSETQ. As DNA, the CDR3 is TGCGCCAGCAGCCTGGGACAGGGGGCAGGGGATACGCATTATTTT. Amino acids: CASSLGQGAGDTHYF.

The sample holds many counts of this clonotype. In nucleotides, the CDR3 is TGTGCCAGCAGTTTGGACAGGGAGGGGTACGAGCAGTACTTC. Its protein product is CASSLDREGYEQYF. This chain connects TRBV27 to TRBJ2-7, with a possible D match to TRBD1 (8 bases). The CDR3 consists of 14 residues. Germline V gene data show CDR1 as MNHEY and CDR2 as SMNVEV (reference sequence). Trimming pared 3 bases from V and 4 bases from J, leaving 13 bases between.

This clonotype was recorded many times. V usage is TRBV6-1 and J usage is TRBJ2-7; D ambiguous. Deletions cut 2 bases from V and 3 bases from J, with 5 bases between. From germline, CDR1 is MNHNS and CDR2 SASEGT. The CDR3 runs 12 residues. The CDR3 region has the DNA TGTGCCAGCAGTGAACCTAACTACGAGCAGTACTTC. Translation gives CASSEPNYEQYF.

The rearrangement links TRBV9 to TRBJ2-5, with 14 nucleotides matching TRBD2. V shed 4 bases, J shed 5 bases, and the junction held 10 bases outside the gene matches. In germline, CDR1 is SGDLS, CDR2 YYNGEE. The CDR3 contains 17 residues. The CDR3 DNA follows: TGTGCCAGCAGCCTGCGAGTGGGACTAGCGGGAGTTGAGACCCAGTACTTC. Protein product: CASSLRVGLAGVETQYF.

The chain links TRBV20-1 to TRBJ1-5; no reliable D call. The CDR3 loop spans 15 amino acids. Trimming removed 6 bases at V and 3 bases at J, with 18 bases between. Germline V gene lookup returns CDR1 DFQATT and CDR2 SNEGSKA (reference sequence). In nucleotides, the CDR3 is TGCAGTGCCCAGCGAGGCGCGAACCTCAATCAGCCCCAGCATTTT. Its translation: CSAQRGANLNQPQHF.

In this sample, this clonotype turned up many times. The chain combines TRBV6-5 with TRBJ2-7; D possibly uses TRBD1 or TRBD2 (5 bases each). The CDR3 loop spans 13 amino acids. Trimming removed 4 bases at V and 6 bases at J, with 13 bases between. Germline CDR1 and CDR2: MNHEY and SVGAGI. The CDR3 region is CASSLGRAGEQYF. The DNA for the CDR3 is TGTGCCAGCAGTTTAGGCAGGGCGGGCGAGCAGTACTTC.

This clonotype was counted many times. This chain connects TRBV6-1 to TRBJ2-7; TRBD1 matches at 10 bases. The CDR3 runs to 14 residues. Germline assignment: CDR1 MNHNS and CDR2 SASEGT. CDR3 protein: CRDRGTTLLYEQYF. CDR3 sequence (DNA): TGTCGGGACAGGGGTACCACCCTACTCTACGAGCAGTACTTC.

The rearrangement uses TRBV5-6 and TRBJ1-2, with D unresolved. The CDR3 has 13 amino acids. Germline CDR1 SGHDT, CDR2 YYEEEE. The ends were cut back, 3 bases at V and 6 bases at J, with 12 bases in the middle. This chain's CDR3 is CASSSAAVDGYTF. CDR3 nucleotide sequence: TGTGCCAGCAGCTCCGCCGCAGTTGATGGCTACACCTTC.

This clonotype was seen a handful of times. The V call is TRBV9, the J call TRBJ2-5, with TRBD2 matching over 8 bases. Germline V gene sequence: CDR1 SGDLS, CDR2 YYNGEE. J lost 5 bases, V lost 0 bases, and 9 bases had no gene match. The CDR3 loop spans 16 amino acids. CDR3 sequence: CASSVGAILAGETQYF. The CDR3 DNA reads TGTGCCAGCAGCGTAGGGGCCATTTTAGCGGGGGAGACCCAGTACTTC.

This clonotype turned up a few times. The rearrangement joins TRBV2 to TRBJ2-1; the D is unclear. The germline V gene encodes CDR1 SNHLY and CDR2 FYNNEI. The CDR3 runs 14 residues. With 4 bases removed from V and 2 bases from J, the gap between germline ends came to 9 bases. The DNA of the CDR3 is TGTGCCAGCAGTGTCGGCTTGCCCTACAATGAGCAGTTCTTC. This sequence encodes CASSVGLPYNEQFF.

This clonotype was found a few times. V gene TRBV2 combines with J gene TRBJ2-2, with unresolved D. In germline, CDR1 is SNHLY, CDR2 FYNNEI. This CDR3 region has 12 residues. The V end lost 5 bases, the J end lost 7 bases, and 8 bases lay between the germline ends. DNA of the CDR3: TGTGCCAGCAGTCTGGGTTTCGGGGAGCTGTTTTTT. It is translated as CASSLGFGELFF.

The chain has TRBV20-1 and TRBJ2-3; D may be TRBD2 (5 bases). Deletions cut 5 bases from V and 4 bases from J, with 16 bases between. CDR3 length: 14 residues. CDR1 and CDR2 (germline): DFQATT, SNEGSKA (reference sequence). Written as DNA, the CDR3 is TGCAGTGCTTATCTACGGGATGGCGCAGATACGCAGTATTTT. It yields the protein CSAYLRDGADTQYF.

The chain has TRBV15 and TRBJ2-5; no firm D call. CDR3 length: 13 amino acids. Germline V gene lookup returns CDR1 LNHNV and CDR2 YYDKDF (reference sequence). V was clipped by 4 bases and J by 2 bases, with 8 bases between them. CDR3 coding DNA: TGTGCCACCAGCAAACTGGCGCAAGAGACCCAGTACTTC. Protein sequence: CATSKLAQETQYF.

The chain links TRBV19 to TRBJ2-2, with D tentatively TRBD1 (6 bases). The CDR3 extends over 14 amino acids. CDR1 is LNHDA, CDR2 SQIVND, per germline (reference sequence). V lost 0 bases and J lost 8, with 10 bases in between. This chain's CDR3 is CASSIETGTGELFF. DNA for the CDR3: TGTGCCAGTAGTATAGAGACGGGGACAGGGGAGCTGTTTTTT.

This clonotype was recorded many times. The rearrangement uses TRBV20-1 and TRBJ2-1; a possible D gene is TRBD2 (6 bases). Looked up from germline, CDR1 is DFQATT and CDR2 is SNEGSKA (reference sequence). Trimming removed 1 base from V and 0 bases from J, with 16 bases in between. CDR3 size: 17 residues. CDR3 coding DNA: TGCAGTGCTAGAGTGGGCCTCCAGACTAGCTCCTACAATGAGCAGTTCTTC. As protein: CSARVGLQTSSYNEQFF.

This clonotype was seen ten or more times. The gene calls are TRBV5-1 and TRBJ2-7; 9 positions match TRBD2. The CDR3 extends over 15 amino acids. The germline CDR1 and CDR2 sequences are SGHRS and YFSETQ. V lost 3 bases and J lost 1; bases outside the gene matches: 5. The CDR3 reads CASSSRRGGSYEQYF. The CDR3 DNA sequence: TGCGCCAGCAGCTCCCGGCGGGGGGGATCCTACGAGCAGTACTTC.

Worth noting for this clonotype: A much larger clone differs by one base, so this may be a read error. The chain recombines TRBV6-5 with TRBJ1-1; 9 bases agree with TRBD1. The CDR3 is 14 amino acids. Germline CDR1 is MNHEY and CDR2 is SVGAGI. J was trimmed by 4 bases and V by 2 bases; bases with no gene match: 2. For the CDR3, the DNA is TGTGCCAGCAGTTACGCGACAGGGGGCACTGAAGCTTTCTTT. This encodes CASSYATGGTEAFF.

The rearrangement joins TRBV2 to TRBJ1-2; maybe TRBD1 (5 bases). V lost 0 bases to trimming and J lost 3 bases, with 11 bases between them. Germline-derived CDR1 and CDR2 are SNHLY and FYNNEI. This CDR3 has 15 amino acids. The CDR3 here is CASSEALGDDYGYTF. The CDR3 nucleotides read TGTGCCAGCAGTGAAGCGCTTGGGGACGACTATGGCTACACCTTC.

This clonotype has a count of ten or more. The rearrangement uses TRBV5-1 and TRBJ2-6; a possible D gene is TRBD1 (5 bases). CDR3 length equals 15 residues. The germline gives CDR1 SGHRS, CDR2 YFSETQ. The V end lost 0 bases, the J end lost 3 bases, and 7 bases lay between the germline ends. The CDR3 protein is CASSLGGGGANVLTF. CDR3 DNA sequence: TGCGCCAGCAGCTTGGGGGGCGGTGGGGCCAACGTCCTGACTTTC. Filled out from reference TRBV5-1 and TRBJ2-6, the complete variable domain reads KAGVTQTPRYLIKTRGQQVTLSCSPISGHRSVSWYQQTPGQGLQFLFEYFSETQRNKGNFPGRFSGRQFSNSRSEMNVSTLELGDSALYLCASSLGGGGANVLTFGAGSRLTVL.

This chain links TRBV19 with TRBJ1-5; D is uncertain. Germline V gene sequence: CDR1 LNHDA, CDR2 SQIVND (reference sequence). The CDR3 is made up of 12 amino acids. Trimming stripped 9 bases from V and 6 bases from J, with 12 bases between. The CDR3 region has the DNA TGTGCCAGCTGGACCCCCGGTCAGCCCCAGCATTTT. As protein: CASWTPGQPQHF.

This chain uses TRBV2 with TRBJ2-7; D unclear. The CDR3 loop spans 12 amino acids. CDR1 is SNHLY and CDR2 is FYNNEI in the germline V gene. V was shortened by 5 bases and J by 6 bases, with 11 bases between the two germline ends. The CDR3 loop is CASSIRQAEQYF. The CDR3 region has the DNA TGTGCCAGCAGTATACGACAAGCCGAGCAGTACTTC.